Sequencing of this T cell receptor beta chain was carried out in a study of Graves' ophthalmopathy and Graves' hyperthyroidism. Study-wide background: Ahead of any treatment, peripheral blood was obtained at the initial diagnosis.

The study enrolled ophthalmopathy donors with moderate-to-severe activity, CAS ≥3, NOSPECS ≥4 and duration under 3 months. The CDR3 covers 15 residues. V gave up 2 bases and J gave up 3 bases, with 14 bases separating them. Per the germline V gene, CDR1 is MNHNS and CDR2 is SASEGT. For this clonotype: Antigen: not known.

Findings and limits, study-wide: A roughly 80% specificity and around 88% sensitivity were achieved by a 13-signature model that separated ophthalmopathy from stable hyperthyroidism. The blood repertoire also included most expanded thyroid clonotypes above 0.001 frequency.

Transcripts of RNA were the source for amplifying TCR beta CDR3 regions. Following a first-round RT-PCR that used HTBI primers, a second-round multiplex PCR was carried out. TCRdb redid the calling of the multiplex PCR reads with MiXCR, one entry per CDR3 protein. The repertoire consists of about 210,000 distinct CDR3 sequences, with 25% to 30% occurring once and the leading ten covering 9.1%. The chain employs TRBV6-1 and TRBJ2-7; TRBD1 is a possible D gene (6 bases). This TCR derives from a man aged 50 to 60 with Graves' ophthalmopathy. Source material: peripheral blood. The CDR3 sequence: CASSESRGVLYEQYF. The CDR3 nucleotides read TGTGCCAGCAGTGAAAGCAGGGGAGTTCTCTACGAGCAGTACTTC.